This T cell receptor beta chain is drawn from a study of T-cell memory formation after mild COVID-19 (dated by TCRdb to the early 2020s). Looking at the study overall: TCR sequence clusters from the two donors were largely donor specific. Longitudinal TCRalpha and TCRbeta repertoire sequencing tracked T-cell clones expanding and contracting after mild COVID-19 in two donors. Two young, previously healthy adult volunteers, one female and one male, were included in the cohort.

Ficoll-Paque density gradient centrifugation was the method used to isolate PBMCs. Study-wide conclusions, independent of this receptor: The detection of some responding clones in pre-infection memory suggests that pre-existing cross-reactive memory T cells joined the SARS-CoV-2 response. SARS-CoV-2 specificity of the second-wave clones peaking on day 37 was not confirmed. The study included only two mild cases, and larger cohorts that include severe cases with pre-infection samples were judged to be necessary. Balanced CD4/CD8 phenotypes were observed for clones contracting from day 15 to 85, whereas a bias towards CD4+ was observed for a second wave of clones expanding from day 15 to 37. Contracting CD4+ clones appeared mostly in the CM and EM memory subsets, whereas CD8+ clones were enriched in EMRA.

TCRdb names Illumina NovaSeq 6000 as the instrument used. cDNA libraries for TCRalpha and TCRbeta were prepared by 5'RACE using constant-segment primers, with sample barcodes and unique molecular identifiers added. Trizol reagent was used to extract RNA from every sample. Library amplification was performed in two PCR steps, and a second sample barcode and Illumina TruSeq adapters were introduced in the second step. Sequencing of libraries was performed on an Illumina NovaSeq with 2 x 150 bp paired-end reads. The authors' analysis ran thus. Demultiplexing of reads and collapsing into UMI-guided consensus sequences were performed with migec v1.2.7. Using mixcr v2.1.11, UMI consensuses were aligned to TRA and TRB V and J templates and then assembled into clonotypes. A clonotype was counted as expanded or contracted only if both edgeR and NoisET called the change significant, with noise models trained on biological replicates. edgeR calls used a false discovery rate-adjusted p below 0.01 and a log2 fold-change threshold of 1. As an exploratory analysis of dynamics, max-normalized trajectories of the 1000 most abundant clonotypes were examined with PCA combined with hierarchical clustering. Separately sequenced CD4+ and CD8+ repertoires were used to assign the CD4 or CD8 phenotype of responding clones. TCRdb's own reprocessing of the public reads used fastp at Q25 and MiXCR and kept productive beta chains. Every distinct CDR3 protein forms one entry, paired with its most common genes and DNA. TCRdb, rather than the study authors, made the V and J calls. This sample has fewer than 250,000 distinct CDR3 sequences in its table, and more than 25% of those were observed once. Of the sample, over 9.5% falls within the top ten clones.

This clonotype appeared a few times. Its antigen is still unknown. It has no much larger one-base neighbor in the sample; base qualities were not kept. The germline V gene specifies SGHRS as CDR1 and YFSETQ as CDR2. The CDR3 contains 14 residues, cysteine and phenylalanine counted. Of the read, only the CDR3 DNA is kept; its 42 bases are in frame from base 1. Trimming removed 0 bases from V and 8 bases from J, leaving 12 bases between the germline ends. This receptor was identified in an adult woman who had mild COVID-19 (a few samples of this study predate the infection). The sample titles of this study are shuffled in the database, so cell type and time point are left out; the donor was told from shared clones. The receptor chain draws on TRBV5-1 and TRBJ2-1, with the D gene too uncertain to name. Sequencing input: PBMCs or a T cell subset sorted from them (not recorded which). The CDR3 corresponds to CASSLALGKDEQFF. The DNA reads TGCGCCAGCAGCTTGGCCTTGGGTAAGGATGAGCAGTTCTTC.